This T cell receptor beta chain derives from a study of blood T cells in healthy people across ages (dated by TCRdb to 2015 to 2017). General notes on the study: In model experiments, template switching captured about one uniquely barcoded TCR beta cDNA molecule for every two T cells. The study measured age-related changes in TCR beta repertoire diversity using deep sequencing normalized with unique cDNA molecular identifiers. The donors were divided into four age groups: young (average approximately 17 years), middle-aged (approximately 41), aged (about 61) and long-lived (around 80). Donors of different ages were randomly distributed across sequencing lanes to avoid experimental bias. The study analyzed two additional independent replicas of 1 million unique cDNA reads from the same blood draw for two donors, one aged 18 to 30 and one aged 80 or older.

Broad study findings and their caveats: Since profiling was done on bulk unsorted PBMCs, naive and antigen-experienced compartments could not be conclusively compared. Donor CMV infection status was unknown, potentially confounding age-related changes in expanded clonotypes. Observed TCR beta diversity correlated strongly with the percentage of naive T cells measured by flow cytometry. As age increased, observed TCR beta diversity per million T cells dropped in a roughly linear way, and a significant reduction was already evident by age roughly 40. Compared with the aged group, the long-lived group had more naive CD4+ T cells, fewer expanded clones and increased TCR diversity, suggesting age selection. Estimates of total diversity based on one million sequenced T cells were regarded as lower bounds and as underestimates.

The library was generated by 5' RACE. The sequencer was an Illumina HiSeq 2500. A second PCR of roughly 7 to 11 cycles was performed with a sample-barcoded 5' primer and a J-beta primer mix. A template-switch 5' adaptor carrying 12 random nucleotides introduced a unique molecular identifier onto each TCR beta cDNA molecule. Each sample yielded at least 2.5 million CDR3-containing paired-end reads. First-strand cDNA was synthesized from all RNA with the Mint cDNA synthesis kit, primed by a TRBC-specific oligonucleotide. After uracil-DNA glycosylase treatment, a first 18-cycle PCR used universal primers M1SS and BC2_uni_R on all cDNA. On the authors' methods: Normalization of each sample was performed by random selection of 1 million high-quality reads, each carrying a distinct molecular identifier. Instead of being binned into consensus sequences, reads that shared molecular identifiers were thrown out. CDR3 identification, clonotype clustering and error correction used MiTCR with a Q25 quality threshold and the strictest error-elimination algorithm. Lower-bound total TCR beta diversity was estimated with a nonparametric unseen species model using Euler transformation. Starting from the raw public reads, TCRdb applied fastp trimming at Q25, assembled clones with MiXCR and retained in-frame beta chains. Each entry is one CDR3 protein sequence, shown with its most common DNA and genes. It is TCRdb's table, rather than the study itself, that gives the V and J calls and clone size. The sample table shows fewer than 1,000,000 distinct CDR3 sequences, and less than 60% are seen once. The biggest ten clones account for roughly 20% of the sample.

Systemically healthy Caucasian individuals from Russia, some 40 in total and aged about 6 to 100 years, were included as donors. Around 9.9 milliliters of peripheral blood were collected from each donor into EDTA-treated Vacutainer tubes. Ficoll-Paque density-gradient centrifugation was used to isolate PBMCs, with at least 6 million per sample. Total RNA was extracted from PBMCs with Trizol reagent, with at least 5 micrograms obtained per sample. The percentages of naive CD45RAhigh/CD27high T cells were determined by flow cytometry on a PBMC aliquot from every donor. This clonotype was detected only a few times. Its binding antigen is unknown. No much larger clone is present one base from it, and per-base qualities are unavailable. From the cysteine through the phenylalanine, the CDR3 covers 14 amino acids. Just the 42-base CDR3 DNA is kept, in frame starting at base 1. Trimming removed 5 bases from V and 2 bases from J, leaving 13 bases between the germline ends. Via the germline V gene, CDR1 is ENHRY and CDR2 SYGVKD.

The rearranged chain carries TRBV10-3 and TRBJ2-7; no D gene can be assigned with confidence. This clonotype was sampled from a man older than 75 in good health. The sample was blood. The CDR3 sequence is CAISQPAEPYEQYF. The bases are TGTGCCATCAGTCAACCAGCCGAGCCCTACGAGCAGTACTTC.